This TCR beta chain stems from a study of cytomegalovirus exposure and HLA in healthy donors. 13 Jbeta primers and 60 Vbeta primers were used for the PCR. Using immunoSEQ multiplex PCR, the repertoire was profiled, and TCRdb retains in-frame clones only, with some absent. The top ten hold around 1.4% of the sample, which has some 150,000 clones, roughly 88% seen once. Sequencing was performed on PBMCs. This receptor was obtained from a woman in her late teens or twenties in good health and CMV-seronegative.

This CDR3 reads CASSVDRRNQPQHF. CDR3 sequence (DNA): TGTGCCAGCAGTGTTGACAGGAGAAATCAGCCCCAGCATTTT. The chain carries TRBV2 and TRBJ1-5; perhaps TRBD1 as D (6 bases). V lost 4 bases and J lost 4, with 11 bases in between. There are 14 residues in the CDR3. Germline V lookup: CDR1 SNHLY, CDR2 FYNNEI. The whole variable domain, filled in from reference TRBV2 and TRBJ1-5, reads EPEVTQTPSHQVTQMGQEVILRCVPISNHLYFYWYRQILGQKVEFLVSFYNNEISEKSEIFDDQFSVERPDGSNFTLKIRSTKLEDSAMYFCASSVDRRNQPQHFGDGTRLSIL.